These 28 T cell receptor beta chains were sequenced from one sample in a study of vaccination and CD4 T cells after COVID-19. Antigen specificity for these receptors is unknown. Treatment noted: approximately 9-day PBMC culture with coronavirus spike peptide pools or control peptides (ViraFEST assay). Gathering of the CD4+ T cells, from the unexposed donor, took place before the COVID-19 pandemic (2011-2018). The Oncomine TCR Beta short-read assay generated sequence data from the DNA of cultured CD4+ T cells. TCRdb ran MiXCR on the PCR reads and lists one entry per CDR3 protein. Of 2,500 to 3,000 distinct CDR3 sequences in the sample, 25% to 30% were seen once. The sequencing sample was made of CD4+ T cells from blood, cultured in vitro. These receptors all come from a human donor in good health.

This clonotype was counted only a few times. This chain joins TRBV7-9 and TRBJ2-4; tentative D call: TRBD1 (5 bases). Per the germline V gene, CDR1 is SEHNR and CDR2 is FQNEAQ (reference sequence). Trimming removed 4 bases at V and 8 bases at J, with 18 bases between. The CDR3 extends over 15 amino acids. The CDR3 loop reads CASSSFLDTRDIQYF. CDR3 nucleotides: TGTGCCAGCAGCTCTTTCTTGGACACCCGGGACATTCAGTACTTC.

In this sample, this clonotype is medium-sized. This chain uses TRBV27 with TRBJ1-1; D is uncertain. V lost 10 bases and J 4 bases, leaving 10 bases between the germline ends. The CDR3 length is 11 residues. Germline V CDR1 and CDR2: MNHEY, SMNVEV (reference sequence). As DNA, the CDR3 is TGTGCCACCTTTTATATCACTGAAGCTTTCTTT. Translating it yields CATFYITEAFF.

The CDR3 coding sequence is TGTGCCAGCAGCCTACCGCAGAGTCCTGAAGCTTTCTTT. Amino acid sequence: CASSLPQSPEAFF. J is TRBJ1-1 and V is TRBV6-1; the D is unclear. CDR3 length: 13 residues. Germline V lookup: CDR1 MNHNS, CDR2 SASEGT. Trimming took off 6 bases at V and 6 bases at J, with 14 bases between the two ends.

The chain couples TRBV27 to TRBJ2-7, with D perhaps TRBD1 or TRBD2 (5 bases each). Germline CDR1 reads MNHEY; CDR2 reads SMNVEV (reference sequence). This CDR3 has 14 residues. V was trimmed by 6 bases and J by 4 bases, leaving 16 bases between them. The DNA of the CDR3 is TGTGCCAGCAGGAACCCCCGGGGCAGATACGAGCAGTACTTC. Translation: CASRNPRGRYEQYF.

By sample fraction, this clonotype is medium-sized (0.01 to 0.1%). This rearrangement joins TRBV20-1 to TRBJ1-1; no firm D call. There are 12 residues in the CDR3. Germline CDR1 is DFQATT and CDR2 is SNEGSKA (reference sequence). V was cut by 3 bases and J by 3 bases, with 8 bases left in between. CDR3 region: CSARRLYTEAFF. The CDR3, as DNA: TGCAGTGCTAGGAGACTCTACACTGAAGCTTTCTTT.

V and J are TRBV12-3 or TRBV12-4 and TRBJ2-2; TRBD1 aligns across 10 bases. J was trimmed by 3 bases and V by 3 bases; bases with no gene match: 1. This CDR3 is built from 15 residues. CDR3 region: CASSLGTGDTGELFF. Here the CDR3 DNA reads TGTGCCAGCAGTTTGGGGACAGGGGACACCGGGGAGCTGTTTTTT.

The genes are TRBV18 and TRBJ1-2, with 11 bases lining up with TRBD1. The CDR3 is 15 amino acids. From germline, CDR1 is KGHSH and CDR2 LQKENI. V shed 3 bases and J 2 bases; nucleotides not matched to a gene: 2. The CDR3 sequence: CASSPGQGANYGYTF. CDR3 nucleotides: TGTGCCAGCTCACCCGGACAGGGGGCCAACTATGGCTACACCTTC.

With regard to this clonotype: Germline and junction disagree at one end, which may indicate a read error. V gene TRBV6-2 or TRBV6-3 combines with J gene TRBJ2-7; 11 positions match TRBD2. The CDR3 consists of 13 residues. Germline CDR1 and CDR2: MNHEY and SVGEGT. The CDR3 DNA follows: TGTGCCAGTTTAGCGGGGGGGACCTACGAGCGGTACTTC. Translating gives CASLAGGTYERYF.

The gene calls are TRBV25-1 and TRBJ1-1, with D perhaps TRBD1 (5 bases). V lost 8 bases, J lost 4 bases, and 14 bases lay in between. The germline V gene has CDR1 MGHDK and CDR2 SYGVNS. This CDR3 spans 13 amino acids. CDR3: CASSPGYGTEAFF. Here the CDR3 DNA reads TGTGCCAGCTCCCCAGGGTATGGCACTGAAGCTTTCTTT. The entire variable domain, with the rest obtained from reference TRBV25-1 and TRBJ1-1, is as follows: EADIYQTPRYLVIGTGKKITLECSQTMGHDKMYWYQQDPGMELHLIHYSYGVNSTEKGDLSSESTVSRIRTEHFPLTLESARPSHTSQYLCASSPGYGTEAFFGQGTRLTVV.

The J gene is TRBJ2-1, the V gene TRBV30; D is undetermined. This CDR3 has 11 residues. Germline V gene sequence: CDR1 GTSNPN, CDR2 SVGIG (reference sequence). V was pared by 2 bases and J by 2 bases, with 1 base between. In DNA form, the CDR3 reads TGTGCCTGGAGTCCCTACAATGAGCAGTTCTTC. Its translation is CAWSPYNEQFF.

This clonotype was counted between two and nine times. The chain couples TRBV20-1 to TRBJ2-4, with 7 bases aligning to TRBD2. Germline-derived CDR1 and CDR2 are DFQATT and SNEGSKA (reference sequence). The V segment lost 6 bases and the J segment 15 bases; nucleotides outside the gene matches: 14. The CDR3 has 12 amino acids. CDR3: CSAGGGGRSPYF. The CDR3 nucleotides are TGCAGTGCGGGGGGGGGAGGCAGGTCCCCGTACTTC.

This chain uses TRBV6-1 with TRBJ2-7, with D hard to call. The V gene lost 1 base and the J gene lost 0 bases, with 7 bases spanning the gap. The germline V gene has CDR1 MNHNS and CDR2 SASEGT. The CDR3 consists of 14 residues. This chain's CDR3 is CASSEGTSSYEQYF. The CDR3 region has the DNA TGTGCCAGCAGTGAAGGGACGTCCTCCTACGAGCAGTACTTC.

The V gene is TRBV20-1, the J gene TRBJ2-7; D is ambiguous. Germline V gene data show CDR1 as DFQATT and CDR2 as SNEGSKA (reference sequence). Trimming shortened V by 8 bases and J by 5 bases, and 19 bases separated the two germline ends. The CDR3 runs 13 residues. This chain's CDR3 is CSTKGSGFHEQYF. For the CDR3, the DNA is TGCAGTACTAAGGGTTCCGGGTTCCACGAGCAGTACTTC.

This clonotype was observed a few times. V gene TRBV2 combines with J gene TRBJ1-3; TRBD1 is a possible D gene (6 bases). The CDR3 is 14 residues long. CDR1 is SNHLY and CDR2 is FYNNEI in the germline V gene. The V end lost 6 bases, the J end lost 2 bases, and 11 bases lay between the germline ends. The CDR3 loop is CASRAQGPGNTIYF. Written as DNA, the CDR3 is TGTGCCAGCAGAGCACAGGGACCTGGAAACACCATATATTTT.

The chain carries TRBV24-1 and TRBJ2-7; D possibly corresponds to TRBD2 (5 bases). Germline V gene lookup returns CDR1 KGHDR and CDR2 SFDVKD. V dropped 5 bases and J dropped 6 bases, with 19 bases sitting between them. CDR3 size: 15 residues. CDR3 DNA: TGTGCCACCAGTGCCCGAGACTACAGCTTCGCCGAGCAGTACTTC. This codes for CATSARDYSFAEQYF.

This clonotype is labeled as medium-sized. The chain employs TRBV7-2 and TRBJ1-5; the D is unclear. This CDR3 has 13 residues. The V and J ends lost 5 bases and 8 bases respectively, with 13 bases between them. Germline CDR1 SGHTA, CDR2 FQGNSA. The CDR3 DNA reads TGTGCCAGCAGCCCCGCCACTATTGAGCCCCAGCATTTT. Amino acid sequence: CASSPATIEPQHF.

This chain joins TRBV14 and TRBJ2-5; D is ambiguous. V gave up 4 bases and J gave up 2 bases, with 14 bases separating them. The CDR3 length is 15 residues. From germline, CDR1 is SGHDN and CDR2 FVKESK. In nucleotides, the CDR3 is TGTGCCAGCAGCCCCGCCGATGGGCCTCAAGAGACCCAGTACTTC. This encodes CASSPADGPQETQYF.

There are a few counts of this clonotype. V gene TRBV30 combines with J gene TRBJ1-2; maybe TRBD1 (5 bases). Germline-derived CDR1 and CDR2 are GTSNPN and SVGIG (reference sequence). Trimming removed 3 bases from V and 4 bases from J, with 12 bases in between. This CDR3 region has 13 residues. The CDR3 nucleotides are TGTGCCTGGAGGACCCAGGGAGTCTATGGCTACACCTTC. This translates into CAWRTQGVYGYTF.

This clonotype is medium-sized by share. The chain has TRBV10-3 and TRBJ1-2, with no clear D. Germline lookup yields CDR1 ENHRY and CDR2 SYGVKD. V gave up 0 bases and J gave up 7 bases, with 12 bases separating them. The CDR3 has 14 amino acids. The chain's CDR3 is CAISESITVPGYTF. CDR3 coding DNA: TGTGCCATCAGTGAGTCGATCACAGTTCCTGGCTACACCTTC.

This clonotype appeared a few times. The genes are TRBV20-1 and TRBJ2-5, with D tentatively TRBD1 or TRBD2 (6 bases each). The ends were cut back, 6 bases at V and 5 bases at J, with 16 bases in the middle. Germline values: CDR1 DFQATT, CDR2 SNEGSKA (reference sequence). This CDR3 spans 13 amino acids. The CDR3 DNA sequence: TGCAGTGCCGCGCCGGGGGCAATGGAGACCCAGTACTTC. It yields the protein CSAAPGAMETQYF.

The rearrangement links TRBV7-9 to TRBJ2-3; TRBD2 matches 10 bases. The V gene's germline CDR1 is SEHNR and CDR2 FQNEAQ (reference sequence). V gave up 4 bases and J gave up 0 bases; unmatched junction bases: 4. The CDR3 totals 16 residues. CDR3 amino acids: CASSSGLADSTDTQYF. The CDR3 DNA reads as TGTGCCAGCAGCTCCGGACTAGCGGATAGCACAGATACGCAGTATTTT.

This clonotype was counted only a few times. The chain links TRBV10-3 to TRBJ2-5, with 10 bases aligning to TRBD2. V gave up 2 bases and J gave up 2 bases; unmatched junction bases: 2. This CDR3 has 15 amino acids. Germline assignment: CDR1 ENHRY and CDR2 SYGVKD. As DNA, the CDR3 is TGTGCCATCAGTGAGCGAGCGGGGGGGCAAGAGACCCAGTACTTC. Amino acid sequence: CAISERAGGQETQYF.

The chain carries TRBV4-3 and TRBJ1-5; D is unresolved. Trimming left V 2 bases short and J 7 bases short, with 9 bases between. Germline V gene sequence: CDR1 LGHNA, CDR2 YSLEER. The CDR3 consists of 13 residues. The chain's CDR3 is CASSQLREQPQHF. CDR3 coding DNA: TGCGCCAGCAGCCAACTTAGGGAACAGCCCCAGCATTTT.

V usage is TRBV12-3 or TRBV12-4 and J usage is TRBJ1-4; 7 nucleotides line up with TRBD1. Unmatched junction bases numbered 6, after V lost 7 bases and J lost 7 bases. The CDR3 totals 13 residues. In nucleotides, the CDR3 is TGTGCCAGCACCTGGGGACAGTCTGAAAAACTGTTTTTT. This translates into CASTWGQSEKLFF.

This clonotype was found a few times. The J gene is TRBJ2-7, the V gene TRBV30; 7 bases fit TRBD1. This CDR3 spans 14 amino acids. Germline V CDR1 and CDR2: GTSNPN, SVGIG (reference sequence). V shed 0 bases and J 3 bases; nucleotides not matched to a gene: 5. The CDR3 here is CAWSVRDRVYEQYF. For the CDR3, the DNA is TGTGCCTGGAGTGTACGGGACAGAGTCTACGAGCAGTACTTC.

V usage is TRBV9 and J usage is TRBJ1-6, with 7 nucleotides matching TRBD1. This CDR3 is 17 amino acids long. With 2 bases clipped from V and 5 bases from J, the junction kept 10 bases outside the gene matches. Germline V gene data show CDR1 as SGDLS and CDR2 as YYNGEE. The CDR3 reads CASSVEQGPLNNSPLHF. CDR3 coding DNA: TGTGCCAGCAGCGTGGAACAGGGGCCGCTAAATAATTCACCCCTCCACTTT.

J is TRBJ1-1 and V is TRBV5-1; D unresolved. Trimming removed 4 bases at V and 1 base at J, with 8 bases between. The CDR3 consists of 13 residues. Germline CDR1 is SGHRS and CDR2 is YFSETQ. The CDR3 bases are TGCGCCAGCAGCGATGACGGGAACACTGAAGCTTTCTTT. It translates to CASSDDGNTEAFF.

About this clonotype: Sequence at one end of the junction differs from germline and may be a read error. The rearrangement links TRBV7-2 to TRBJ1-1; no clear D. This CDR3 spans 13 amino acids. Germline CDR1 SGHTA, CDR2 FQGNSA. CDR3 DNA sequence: TGTGCCAACAGCTTTTCCTCCGGAACTGAAGCTTTCTTT. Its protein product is CANSFSSGTEAFF.